These T cell receptor beta chains were read from a single sample in a study of T cell changes during pregnancy in multiple sclerosis. The table came from immunoSEQ multiplex PCR; TCRdb's copy has only in-frame clones and leaves some out. Of about 46,000 clones listed, approximately 90% are singletons. The sample in question was CD8+ T cells from peripheral blood mononuclear cells, obtained in the second trimester of pregnancy. The source is a female donor with multiple sclerosis, enrolled in a pregnancy study. The CDR3 runs from the conserved cysteine through the conserved F or W. D genes are given only for firm matches. Only part of the rows carry a size: once, few, many, or a class if the clone is expanded.

clone_size j_call d_call v_call cdr3_nt cdr3_aa
- TRBJ1-6 - TRBV5-4 TGTGCCAGCAGCTTGTTCAGGGAAAATTCACCCCTCCACTTT CASSLFRENSPLHF
- TRBJ1-1 TRBD1 TRBV18 TGTGCCAGCTCCCGGGGACAGGGGGCGAACACTGAAGCTTTCTTT CASSRGQGANTEAFF
- TRBJ2-3 TRBD2 TRBV4-2 TGTGCCAGCAGCCAAACACTCGGACTAGCGGGGGTGGATACGCAGTATTTT CASSQTLGLAGVDTQYF
- TRBJ1-1 - TRBV6-5 TGTGCCAGCAGTTACTCTCTTTGGGGGGGGACTGAAGCTTTCTTT CASSYSLWGGTEAFF
- TRBJ1-5 - TRBV27 TGTGCCAGCAGTTTAACCCGGACAGATCAGCCCCAGCATTTT CASSLTRTDQPQHF
- TRBJ1-2 - TRBV29-1 TGCAGCGCTGGGATCTCGGGACACCTTTATGGCTACACCTTC CSAGISGHLYGYTF
once TRBJ2-7 - TRBV5-5 TGTGCCAGCAGCTTTCGAGACGGCGGGGGCGCTGCCTACGAGCAGTACTTC CASSFRDGGGAAYEQYF
once TRBJ1-1 TRBD1 TRBV7-9 TGTGCCAGCAGCCAGGGGGCAACTGAAGCTTTCTTT CASSQGATEAFF
- TRBJ2-7 - TRBV6-6 TGTGCCAGCAGTTACTCTGCAGGGGGGTTAGACGAGCAGTACTTC CASSYSAGGLDEQYF
- TRBJ1-3 - TRBV15 TGTGCCACCAGCAGAGGCAGGCTCTCTGGAAACACCATATATTTT CATSRGRLSGNTIYF
- TRBJ2-7 TRBD2 TRBV4-1 TGCGCCAGCAGCCAACGGGAGGCGGGGTCCTCCGGCTACGAGCAGTACTTC CASSQREAGSSGYEQYF
- TRBJ2-5 - TRBV7-6 TGTGCCAGCAGCTTATTCCCGGGAAATCAAGAGACCCAGTACTTC CASSLFPGNQETQYF
- TRBJ1-1 - TRBV7-6 TGTGCCAGCAGCTTAGGAGGTCCTACGGCTGAAGCTTTCTTT CASSLGGPTAEAFF
- TRBJ2-1 - TRBV7-9 TGTGCCAGCAGCGAGATAGGAGGGTACAATGAGCAGTTCTTC CASSEIGGYNEQFF
- TRBJ2-1 - TRBV5-4 TGTGCCAGCAGCTCCCGGGGAACCTACAATGAGCAGTTCTTC CASSSRGTYNEQFF
- TRBJ2-4 TRBD2 TRBV6-1 TGTGCCAGCAGAAGCGGGGGGTGGGGAAACATTCAGTACTTC CASRSGGWGNIQYF
- TRBJ2-4 TRBD1 TRBV7-8 TGTGCCAGCAGCGGTCCTACAGGGGTAGCCAAAAACATTCAGTACTTC CASSGPTGVAKNIQYF
- TRBJ2-5 TRBD2 TRBV5-6 TGTGCCAGCAGCGGGGGTGGGATAGCGGGATACCAAGAGACCCAGTACTTC CASSGGGIAGYQETQYF
once TRBJ2-5 TRBD2 TRBV10-1 TGCGCCAGTCTACTAGCGGGGGGTCGGGAGACCCAGTACTTC CASLLAGGRETQYF
- TRBJ2-7 - TRBV7-2 TGTGCCAGCAGCTTAGGAGGGGGAAGCTCCTACGAGCAGTACTTC CASSLGGGSSYEQYF
- TRBJ2-3 TRBD1 TRBV4-1 TGCGCCAGCAGCCAAGATCGAGTCGGGACAGGACCCACAGATACGCAGTATTTT CASSQDRVGTGPTDTQYF
medium-sized TRBJ2-1 TRBD1 TRBV6-4 TGTGCCAGCAGTGCGACAGGGGACGGGGGCGATGAGCAGTTCTTC CASSATGDGGDEQFF
- TRBJ2-7 - TRBV30 TGTGCCTGGAGTGTCGGCGAGCAGTACTTC CAWSVGEQYF
- TRBJ1-2 TRBD1 TRBV4-3 TGCGCCAGCAGCCCAGGTGATGCAGGGGGATATGGCTACACCTTC CASSPGDAGGYGYTF
- TRBJ2-7 TRBD2 TRBV2 TGTGCCAGCAGTGTCACTAGCGGGGGCCCTCCCTACGAGCAGTACTTC CASSVTSGGPPYEQYF
- TRBJ2-7 - TRBV7-9 TGTGCCAGCAGCCCTGACCCGACTGCAACTACCTACGAGCAGTACTTC CASSPDPTATTYEQYF
- TRBJ2-7 TRBD1 TRBV6-1 TGTGCCACCGGACAGGGGGCCGAGGACGAGCAGTACTTC CATGQGAEDEQYF